A selection of T cell receptor beta chains follows, all from one sample in a study of T cells expressing NK-cell markers. TCRdb re-analyzed the 5' RACE reads; it lists each CDR3 protein once, without DNA. The table lists around 470,000 distinct CDR3 sequences. Sequenced input: blood T cells: a sorted CD56 or NKG2C T cell subset, CD4+ or CD8+ T cells, or bulk PBMC T cells (not recorded which). The receptors originated from a woman aged 45-59 years in good health. CDR3s include the opening cysteine and the closing phenylalanine or tryptophan.

v_call,j_call,cdr3_length,cdr3_aa
TRBV2,TRBJ2-3,15,CASVKDRGSTDTQYF
TRBV29-1,TRBJ2-1,13,CSVSGRLYNEQFF
TRBV7-6,TRBJ2-1,16,CASSSTGLRLTNEQFF
TRBV29-1,TRBJ2-3,14,CSVGGGLATDTQYF
TRBV21-1,TRBJ2-6,17,CASSTVRVNGGANVLTF
TRBV5-1,TRBJ1-3,15,CASSFGQGKGDTIYF
TRBV29-1,TRBJ1-2,13,CSVSGGVVYGYTF
TRBV5-4,TRBJ2-1,16,CASSLPKRPSYNEQFF
TRBV24-1,TRBJ2-5,14,CATSDVSGGETQYF
TRBV14,TRBJ2-1,16,CASSQKAGSNYNEQFF
TRBV28,TRBJ1-4,16,CASSTPFRVTFEKLFF
TRBV3-1,TRBJ1-2,16,CASSQEGQRLGYGYTF
TRBV27,TRBJ2-1,13,CASGTTGYNEQFF
TRBV5-1,TRBJ2-7,15,CASSSPGTGHPEQYF
TRBV6-5,TRBJ2-1,17,CASSYGLAGDWFNEQFF
TRBV3-1,TRBJ2-3,13,CASSQEGWETLYF
TRBV28,TRBJ2-2,17,CASSGREGGVSTGELFF
TRBV9,TRBJ2-7,15,CASSVEPAPISEQYF
TRBV9,TRBJ2-1,15,CASSEGQVTYNEQFF
TRBV5-1,TRBJ2-1,14,CATHDTSGNNEQFF
TRBV15,TRBJ1-6,14,CATSRDGFNSPLHF
TRBV20-1,TRBJ2-1,15,CSARDPSGTYNEQFF
TRBV20-1,TRBJ2-3,15,CSARRGLAELDTQYF
TRBV7-9,TRBJ2-1,12,CASSLTGVEQFF
TRBV10-3,TRBJ2-1,14,CAISERARGNEQFF
TRBV12-3/TRBV12-4,TRBJ2-1,20,CASTTILSSSRTSSYNEQFF
TRBV2,TRBJ2-1,15,CASSEALAGGEEQFF
TRBV6-5,TRBJ2-6,16,CASSYSNVEGANVLTF
TRBV27,TRBJ2-2,14,CASRDHRNTGELFF
TRBV5-8,TRBJ2-1,15,CASSRGLAEYNEQFF
TRBV29-1,TRBJ2-5,16,CSVGYVRRDSLETQYF
TRBV9,TRBJ1-4,15,CASSVGVGGNEKLFF
TRBV11-2,TRBJ2-2,16,CASRPIRLAGPGELFF
TRBV12-3/TRBV12-4,TRBJ2-2,15,CAVIQWGGRTGELFF
TRBV5-1,TRBJ2-3,13,CASSLGPHDTQYF
TRBV29-1,TRBJ1-2,13,CSVDGGLGYGYTF
TRBV11-2,TRBJ1-1,14,CASSLKGANTEAFF
TRBV7-3,TRBJ2-2,13,CASSLEPTGELFF
TRBV7-6,TRBJ2-3,16,CASSLGTGKGTDTQYF
TRBV5-1,TRBJ1-1,14,CASKLQGENTEAFF
TRBV3-1,TRBJ2-7,15,CASSLGPAGRYEQYF
TRBV15,TRBJ2-3,19,CATSRARLGLAGEPDTQYF
TRBV6-5,TRBJ2-7,13,CASSYGPSYEQYF